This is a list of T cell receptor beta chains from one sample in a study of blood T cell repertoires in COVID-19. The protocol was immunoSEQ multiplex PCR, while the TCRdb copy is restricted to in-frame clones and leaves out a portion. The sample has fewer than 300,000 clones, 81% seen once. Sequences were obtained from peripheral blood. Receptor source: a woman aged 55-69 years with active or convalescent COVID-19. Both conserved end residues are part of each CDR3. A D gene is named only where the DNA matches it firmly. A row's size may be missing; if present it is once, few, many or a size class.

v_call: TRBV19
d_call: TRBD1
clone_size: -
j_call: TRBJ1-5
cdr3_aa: CASSIRDRGHLFPNQPQHF
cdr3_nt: TGTGCCAGTAGTATCCGGGACAGGGGGCACCTCTTCCCCAATCAGCCCCAGCATTTT

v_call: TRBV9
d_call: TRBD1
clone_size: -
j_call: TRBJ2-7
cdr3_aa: CASSVGVRGSYEQYF
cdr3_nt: TGTGCCAGCAGCGTAGGGGTCAGGGGGTCCTACGAGCAGTACTTC

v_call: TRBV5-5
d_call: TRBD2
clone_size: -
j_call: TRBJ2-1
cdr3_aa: CASSSLAGGLYNEQFF
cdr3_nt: TGTGCCAGCAGCTCATTAGCGGGGGGGTTATACAATGAGCAGTTCTTC

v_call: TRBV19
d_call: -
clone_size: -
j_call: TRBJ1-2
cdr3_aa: CASSSSTNYGYTF
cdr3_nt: TGTGCCAGTAGTAGCAGTACTAACTATGGCTACACCTTC

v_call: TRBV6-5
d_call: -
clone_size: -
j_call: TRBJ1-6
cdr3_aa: CASSYVAGRRDSPLHF
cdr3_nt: TGTGCCAGCAGTTATGTGGCAGGCAGAAGAGATTCACCCCTCCACTTT

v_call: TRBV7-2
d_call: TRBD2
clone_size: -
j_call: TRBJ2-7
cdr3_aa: CASSTGTTSYEQYF
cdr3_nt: TGTGCCAGCAGCACCGGGACTACTTCCTACGAGCAGTACTTC

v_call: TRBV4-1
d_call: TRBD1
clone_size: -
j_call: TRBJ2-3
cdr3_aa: CASSQDQGESTDTQYF
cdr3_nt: TGCGCCAGCAGCCAAGATCAGGGGGAGAGCACAGATACGCAGTATTTT

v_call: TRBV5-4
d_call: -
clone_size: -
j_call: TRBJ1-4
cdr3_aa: CASSLGSRSTNEKLFF
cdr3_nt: TGTGCCAGCAGCTTGGGTTCACGGTCAACTAATGAAAAACTGTTTTTT

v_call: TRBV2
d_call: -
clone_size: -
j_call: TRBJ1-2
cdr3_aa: CARITGDGYTF
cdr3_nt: TGTGCCAGAATAACGGGGGACGGCTACACCTTC

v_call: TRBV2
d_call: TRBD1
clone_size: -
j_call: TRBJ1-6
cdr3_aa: CASRGQLNNSPLHF
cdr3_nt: TGTGCCAGCAGGGGACAGCTGAATAATTCACCCCTCCACTTT

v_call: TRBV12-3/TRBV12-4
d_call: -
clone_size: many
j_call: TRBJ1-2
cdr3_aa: CASRGQDGYTF
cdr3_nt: TGTGCCAGCCGAGGGCAGGATGGCTACACCTTC

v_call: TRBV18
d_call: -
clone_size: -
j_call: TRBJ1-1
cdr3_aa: CASSPPVALEAFF
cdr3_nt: TGTGCCAGCTCACCACCGGTTGCCCTCGAGGCTTTCTTT

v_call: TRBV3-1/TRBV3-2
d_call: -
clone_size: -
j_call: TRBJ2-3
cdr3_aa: CASSLPRADTQYF
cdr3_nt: TGTGCCAGCAGCCTCCCCCGAGCAGATACGCAGTATTTT

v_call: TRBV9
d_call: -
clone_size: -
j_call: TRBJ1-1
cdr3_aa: CASSGGGNTEAFF
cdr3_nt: TGTGCCAGCAGCGGAGGGGGTAACACTGAAGCTTTCTTT

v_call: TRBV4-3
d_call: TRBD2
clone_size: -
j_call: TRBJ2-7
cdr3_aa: CASSQASGSSYEQYF
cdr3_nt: TGCGCCAGCAGCCAAGCTAGCGGGAGCTCCTACGAGCAGTACTTC

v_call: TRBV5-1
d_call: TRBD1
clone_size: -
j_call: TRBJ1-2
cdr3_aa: CASSLVSVNRGRDGYTF
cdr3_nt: TGCGCCAGCAGCTTGGTTTCAGTAAACAGGGGGCGAGATGGCTACACCTTC

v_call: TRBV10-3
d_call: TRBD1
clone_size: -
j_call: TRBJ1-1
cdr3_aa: CAITSRGQGGFKTEAFF
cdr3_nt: TGTGCCATCACCTCGAGAGGACAGGGGGGCTTTAAGACTGAAGCTTTCTTT

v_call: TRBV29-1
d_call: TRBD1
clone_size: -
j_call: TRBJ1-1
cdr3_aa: CSVSRQGNTEAFF
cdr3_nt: TGCAGCGTTTCCAGACAGGGGAACACTGAAGCTTTCTTT

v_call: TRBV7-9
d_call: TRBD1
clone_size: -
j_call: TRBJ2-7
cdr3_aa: CASSLGDREYEYF
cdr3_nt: TGTGCCAGCAGCTTAGGGGACAGGGAGTATGAGTACTTC

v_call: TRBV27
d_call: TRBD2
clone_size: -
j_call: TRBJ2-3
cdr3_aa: CASSSPRSGARTDTQYF
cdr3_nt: TGTGCCAGCAGTTCGCCCCGTAGCGGGGCCCGCACAGATACGCAGTATTTT

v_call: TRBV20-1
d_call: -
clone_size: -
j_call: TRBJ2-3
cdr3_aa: CSSLYTDTQYF
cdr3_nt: TGCAGCTCGCTATACACAGATACGCAGTATTTT

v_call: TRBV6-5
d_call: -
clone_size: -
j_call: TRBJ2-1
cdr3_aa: CASSYSLRGRGEQFF
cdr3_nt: TGTGCCAGCAGTTACTCGTTGCGGGGCCGGGGTGAGCAGTTCTTC

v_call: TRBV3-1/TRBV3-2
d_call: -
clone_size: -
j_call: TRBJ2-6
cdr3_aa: CASSSLQDSGANVLTF
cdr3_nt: TGTGCCAGCAGCTCCCTACAGGACTCTGGGGCCAACGTCCTGACTTTC

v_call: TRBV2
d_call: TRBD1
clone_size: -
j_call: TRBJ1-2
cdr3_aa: CASRDQGETTYGYTF
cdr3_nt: TGTGCCAGCAGGGATCAGGGGGAGACTACCTATGGCTACACCTTC

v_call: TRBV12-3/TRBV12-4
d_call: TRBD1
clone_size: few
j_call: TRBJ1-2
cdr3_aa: CASSSYRGLGYTF
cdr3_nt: TGTGCCAGCAGTTCATACAGGGGGTTGGGCTACACCTTC

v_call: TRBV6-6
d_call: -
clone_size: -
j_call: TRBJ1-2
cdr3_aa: CASLGQVLGYGYTF
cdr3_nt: TGTGCCAGCCTTGGGCAGGTACTAGGCTATGGCTACACCTTC

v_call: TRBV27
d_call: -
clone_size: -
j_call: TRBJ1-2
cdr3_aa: CASSLGQRDYGYTF
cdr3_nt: TGTGCCAGCAGTTTAGGGCAGCGGGACTATGGCTACACCTTC

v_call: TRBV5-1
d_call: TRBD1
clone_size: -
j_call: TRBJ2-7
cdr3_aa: CASSSGTASSYEQYF
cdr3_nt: TGCGCCAGCAGCTCAGGGACAGCCAGCTCCTACGAGCAGTACTTC

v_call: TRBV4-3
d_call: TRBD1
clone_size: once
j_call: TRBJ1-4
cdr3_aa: CASSQQTEDRGEKLFF
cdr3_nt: TGCGCCAGCAGCCAACAAACCGAGGACAGGGGAGAAAAACTGTTTTTT

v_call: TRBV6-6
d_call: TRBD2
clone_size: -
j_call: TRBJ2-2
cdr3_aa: CASSYYRGGNTGELFF
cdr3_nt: TGTGCCAGCAGTTACTACCGCGGGGGGAACACCGGGGAGCTGTTTTTT

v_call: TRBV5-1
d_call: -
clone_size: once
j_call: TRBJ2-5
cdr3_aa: CASSPGGVRETQYF
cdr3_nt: TGCGCCAGCAGCCCAGGAGGGGTGCGGGAGACCCAGTACTTC

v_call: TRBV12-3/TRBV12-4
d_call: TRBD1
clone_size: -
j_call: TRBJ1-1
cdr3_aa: CASSRDRNTEAFF
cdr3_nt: TGTGCCAGCAGCAGGGACAGGAACACTGAAGCTTTCTTT

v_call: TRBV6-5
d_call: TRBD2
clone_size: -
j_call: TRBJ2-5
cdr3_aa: CASSPTSGQETQYF
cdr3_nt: TGTGCCAGCAGTCCGACTAGCGGGCAGGAGACCCAGTACTTC

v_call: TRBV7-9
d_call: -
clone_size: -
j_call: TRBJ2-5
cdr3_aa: CASKEETQYF
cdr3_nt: TGTGCCAGCAAAGAGGAGACCCAGTACTTC

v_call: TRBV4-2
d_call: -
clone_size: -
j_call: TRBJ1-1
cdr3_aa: CASSQAARGNTEAFF
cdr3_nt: TGTGCCAGCAGCCAAGCGGCCAGGGGCAACACTGAAGCTTTCTTT

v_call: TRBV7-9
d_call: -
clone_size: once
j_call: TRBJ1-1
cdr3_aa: CASRRAGTWNTEAFF
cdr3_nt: TGTGCCAGCAGGCGGGCGGGCACGTGGAACACTGAAGCTTTCTTT

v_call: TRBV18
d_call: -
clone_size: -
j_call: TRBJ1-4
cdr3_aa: CASSPSSRNEKLFF
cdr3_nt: TGTGCCAGCTCGCCATCAAGCCGCAATGAAAAACTGTTTTTT

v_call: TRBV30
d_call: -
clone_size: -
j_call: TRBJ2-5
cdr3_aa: CAWRILYRETQYF
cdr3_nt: TGTGCCTGGAGGATCCTATACAGGGAGACCCAGTACTTC

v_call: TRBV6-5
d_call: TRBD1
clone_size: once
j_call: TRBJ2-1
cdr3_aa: CASGGQGSYNEQFF
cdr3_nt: TGTGCCAGCGGAGGACAGGGATCGTACAATGAGCAGTTCTTC

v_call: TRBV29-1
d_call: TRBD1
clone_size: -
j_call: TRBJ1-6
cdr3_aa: CSASLTGQGGSPLHF
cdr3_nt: TGCAGCGCGTCCCTCACGGGACAGGGGGGTTCACCCCTCCACTTT

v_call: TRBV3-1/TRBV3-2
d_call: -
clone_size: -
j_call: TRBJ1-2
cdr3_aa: CASSQDGGGRNYGYTF
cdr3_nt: TGTGCCAGCAGCCAAGATGGGGGGGGCAGGAACTATGGCTACACCTTC

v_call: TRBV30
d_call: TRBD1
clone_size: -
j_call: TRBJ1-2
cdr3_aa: CAWSFGQGAHGYTF
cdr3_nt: TGTGCCTGGAGTTTTGGACAGGGGGCCCATGGCTACACCTTC

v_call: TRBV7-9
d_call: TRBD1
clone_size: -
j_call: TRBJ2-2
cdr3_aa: CASRPGTGGNTGELFF
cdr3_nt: TGTGCCAGCAGACCCGGGACAGGGGGTAACACCGGGGAGCTGTTTTTT

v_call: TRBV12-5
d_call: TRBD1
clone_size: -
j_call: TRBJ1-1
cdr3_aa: CASGILYSDRAANTEAFF
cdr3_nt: TGTGCTAGTGGTATTCTCTACTCGGACAGGGCGGCCAACACTGAAGCTTTCTTT

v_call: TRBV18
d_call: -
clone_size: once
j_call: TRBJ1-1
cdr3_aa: CASSPRIARNTEAFF
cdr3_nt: TGTGCCAGCTCACCGCGCATCGCTCGGAACACTGAAGCTTTCTTT

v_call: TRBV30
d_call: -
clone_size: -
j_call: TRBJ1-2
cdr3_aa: CAWTGGGGYGYTF
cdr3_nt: TGTGCCTGGACCGGTGGGGGGGGCTATGGCTACACCTTC

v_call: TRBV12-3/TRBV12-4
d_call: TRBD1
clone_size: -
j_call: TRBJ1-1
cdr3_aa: CASDRDGRDEAFF
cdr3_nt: TGTGCCAGCGACAGGGACGGGAGGGATGAAGCTTTCTTT

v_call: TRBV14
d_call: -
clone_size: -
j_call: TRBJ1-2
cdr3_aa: CASSQYPGQAGGYTF
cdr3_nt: TGTGCCAGCAGCCAATATCCAGGGCAGGCTGGTGGCTACACCTTC

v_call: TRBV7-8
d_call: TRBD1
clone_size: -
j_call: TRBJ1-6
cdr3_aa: CASSLVTGGYNSPLHF
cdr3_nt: TGTGCCAGCAGCTTAGTGACAGGGGGTTATAATTCACCCCTCCACTTT

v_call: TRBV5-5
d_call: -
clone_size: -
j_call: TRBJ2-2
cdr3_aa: CASSFNRETTGELFF
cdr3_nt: TGTGCCAGCAGCTTTAACAGGGAGACGACCGGGGAGCTGTTTTTT

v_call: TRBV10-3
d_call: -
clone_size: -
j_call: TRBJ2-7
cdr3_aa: CAISELRDYEQYF
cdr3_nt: TGTGCCATCAGTGAACTCCGGGACTACGAGCAGTACTTC

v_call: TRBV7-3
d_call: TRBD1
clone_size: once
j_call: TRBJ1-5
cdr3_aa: CASSQGVNQPQHF
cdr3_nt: TGTGCCAGCAGCCAGGGGGTCAATCAGCCCCAGCATTTT

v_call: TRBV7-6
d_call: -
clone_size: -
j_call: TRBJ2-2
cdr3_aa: CASSLRGSSGNTGELFF
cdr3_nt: TGTGCCAGCAGCCTACGAGGGTCCAGCGGGAACACCGGGGAGCTGTTTTTT

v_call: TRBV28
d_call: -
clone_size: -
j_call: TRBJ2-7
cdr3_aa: CASSLTGTGYEQYF
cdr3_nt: TGTGCCAGCAGTTTAACAGGTACAGGGTACGAGCAGTACTTC

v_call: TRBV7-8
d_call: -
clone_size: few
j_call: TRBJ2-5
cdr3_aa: CASSPSLETQYF
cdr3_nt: TGTGCCAGCAGCCCGTCCTTAGAGACCCAGTACTTC